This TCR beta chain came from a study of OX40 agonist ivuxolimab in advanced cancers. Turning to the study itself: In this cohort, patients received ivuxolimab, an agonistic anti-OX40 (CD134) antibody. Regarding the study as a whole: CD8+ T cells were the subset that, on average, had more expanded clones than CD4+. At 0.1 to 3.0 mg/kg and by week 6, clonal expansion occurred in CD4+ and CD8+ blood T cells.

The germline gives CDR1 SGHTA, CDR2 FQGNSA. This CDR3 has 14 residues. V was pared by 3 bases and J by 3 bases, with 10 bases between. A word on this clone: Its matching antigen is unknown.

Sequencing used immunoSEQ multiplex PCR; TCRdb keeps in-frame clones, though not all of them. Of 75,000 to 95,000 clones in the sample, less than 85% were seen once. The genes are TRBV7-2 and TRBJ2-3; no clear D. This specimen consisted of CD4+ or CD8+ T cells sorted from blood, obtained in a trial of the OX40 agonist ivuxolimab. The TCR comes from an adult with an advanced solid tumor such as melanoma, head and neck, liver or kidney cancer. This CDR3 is CASSLDFVTDTQYF. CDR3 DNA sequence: TGTGCCAGCAGCTTGGATTTTGTTACAGATACGCAGTATTTT.